This is a list of T cell receptor beta chains from one sample in a study of cytomegalovirus exposure and HLA in healthy donors. Sequenced by immunoSEQ multiplex PCR; TCRdb stores in-frame clones only, minus some. The sample has roughly 80,000 clones, around 82% seen once. Sequencing was performed on PBMCs. The receptors come from a male donor in good health and CMV-seronegative. Both conserved end residues are part of each CDR3. The order of the fields is clone size, J gene, V gene, D gene, CDR3 DNA, CDR3 protein. A D gene is named only where the DNA matches it firmly. Rows may omit the clone size; those that give it use once, few, many or a size class.

>NA|TRBJ1-3|TRBV19|NA
TGTGCCAGTAGTGGGCTCACGAACTCTGGAAACACCATATATTTT
CASSGLTNSGNTIYF
>NA|TRBJ1-2|TRBV18|NA
TGTGCCAGCTCACCACCTACCGACAGTAACTATGGCTACCCCTTC
CASSPPTDSNYGYPF
>few|TRBJ2-7|TRBV6-1|TRBD2
TGTGCCACCGCGGCACTAGCGGATGCCTACGAGCAGTACTTC
CATAALADAYEQYF
>NA|TRBJ1-1|TRBV2|TRBD1
TGTGCCACCCGGAATAGACAGGGGGCGCAGCGGAACACTGAAGCTTTCTTT
CATRNRQGAQRNTEAFF
>NA|TRBJ1-6|TRBV7-2|NA
TGTGCCAGCAGCTTTGGGTGGGGCTCGAATTCACCCCTCCACTTT
CASSFGWGSNSPLHF
>NA|TRBJ1-6|TRBV7-9|TRBD1
TGTGCCACCAACCCACAGGGGAGCTCCTATAATTCACCCCTCCACTTT
CATNPQGSSYNSPLHF
>once|TRBJ2-1|TRBV7-3|TRBD2
TGTGCCAGCAGCTTAAACCCCAGGACTAGCAGCGTTGAGCAGTTCTTC
CASSLNPRTSSVEQFF
>few|TRBJ1-2|TRBV5-1|NA
TGCGCCAGCAGCTTGAGCGGTAGCACCTATGGCTACACCTTC
CASSLSGSTYGYTF
>NA|TRBJ2-7|TRBV5-4|NA
TGTGCCAGCAGCTTGGATGGACAGCCGAGCTCCTACGAGCAGTACTTC
CASSLDGQPSSYEQYF
>NA|TRBJ2-3|TRBV9|TRBD2
TGTGCCAGCAGCGTAGCCGTTGGGCTAGCGGGAGTAGAGGCCGCAGATACGCAGTATTTT
CASSVAVGLAGVEAADTQYF
>once|TRBJ1-6|TRBV30|NA
TGTGCCTGGAGTCCACTCGCAACCCTCCACTTT
CAWSPLATLHF
>NA|TRBJ1-3|TRBV6-5|TRBD1
TGTGCCAGCAGTCAAGGGGGCAACGGAAACACCATATATTTT
CASSQGGNGNTIYF
>NA|TRBJ2-7|TRBV5-1|NA
TGCGCCAGCAGTGAAAGACCCATCAGGGGAGAGCAGTACTTC
CASSERPIRGEQYF
>NA|TRBJ1-5|TRBV30|NA
TGTGCCTGGAGTGTAATTAGTAGCAATCAGCCCCAGCATTTT
CAWSVISSNQPQHF
>few|TRBJ1-4|TRBV29-1|TRBD1
TGCAGCGGGGGACAGGGGGCAGAAAAACTGTTTTTT
CSGGQGAEKLFF
>NA|TRBJ2-7|TRBV30|NA
TGTGCCTGGAGTGGGGGGACAAGGTCCTACGAGCAGTACTTC
CAWSGGTRSYEQYF
>NA|TRBJ1-1|TRBV29-1|NA
TGCAGCGCCATCCCCCAGCGCGACGAAGCTTTCTTT
CSAIPQRDEAFF
>NA|TRBJ1-6|TRBV19|TRBD1
TGTGCCAGTAGTAGCCAAATACAGGGGTGGAATCAAAATTCACCCCTCCACTTT
CASSSQIQGWNQNSPLHF